The 10 T cell receptor beta chains reported below all come from one sample, sequenced in a study of cytomegalovirus exposure and HLA in healthy donors. PCR was performed using 60 Vbeta and 13 Jbeta primers. The assay was immunoSEQ multiplex PCR, and TCRdb's table has in-frame clones only and misses some. The table has around 200,000 clones, roughly four fifths seen once. Sequenced input: PBMCs. Receptor source: a male donor in good health and CMV-seronegative.

The chain joins TRBV18 to TRBJ1-1; 7 nucleotides match TRBD1. CDR3 length: 14 amino acids. CDR1 KGHSH and CDR2 LQKENI come from the germline V gene. V was clipped by 3 bases and J by 6 bases; unmatched bases: 7. The CDR3 nucleotides are TGTGCCAGCTCACCGGGACAGAGAGGACCTGAAGCTTTCTTT. This codes for CASSPGQRGPEAFF.

The gene calls are TRBV5-1 and TRBJ1-5; 9 bases align to TRBD1. With V trimmed by 4 bases and J by 0 bases, 5 bases remained unmatched. CDR3 length: 16 amino acids. Germline CDR1 SGHRS, CDR2 YFSETQ. CDR3 residues: CASSVGTGHSNQPQHF. CDR3 nucleotide sequence: TGCGCCAGCAGCGTCGGGACAGGGCATAGCAATCAGCCCCAGCATTTT.

The chain links TRBV7-8 to TRBJ1-3, with D perhaps matching TRBD1 (6 bases). This CDR3 spans 16 amino acids. Trimming pared 4 bases from V and 0 bases from J, leaving 13 bases between. Germline V gene lookup returns CDR1 SGHVS and CDR2 FQNEAQ. The CDR3 sequence: CASSSTRQASGNTIYF. The DNA for the CDR3 is TGTGCCAGCAGCTCAACCCGACAGGCCTCTGGAAACACCATATATTTT.

This rearrangement joins TRBV6-5 to TRBJ1-2, with 8 bases aligning to TRBD1. Germline lookup yields CDR1 MNHEY and CDR2 SVGAGI. The CDR3 totals 15 residues. J gave up 3 bases and V 6 bases, and 9 bases lay outside the gene matches. In DNA form, the CDR3 reads TGTGCCAGCAGCCAACCAGGACAGGGACACTATGGCTACACCTTC. Translating gives CASSQPGQGHYGYTF.

This clone has only a few counts. The chain carries TRBV9 and TRBJ2-2; a possible D gene is TRBD2 (5 bases). The CDR3 covers 14 residues. CDR1 SGDLS and CDR2 YYNGEE come from the germline V gene. V was trimmed by 0 bases and J by 6 bases, leaving 9 bases between them. The chain's CDR3 is CASSVVLGAGELFF. CDR3 nucleotide sequence: TGTGCCAGCAGCGTAGTCTTGGGAGCCGGGGAGCTGTTTTTT.

CDR3 sequence reads: CAWGSLAGGQTQYF. The CDR3, as DNA: TGTGCCTGGGGATCCTTAGCGGGTGGACAGACCCAGTACTTC. This chain uses TRBV30 with TRBJ2-5, with TRBD2 matching over 7 bases. CDR1 is GTSNPN, CDR2 SVGIG, per germline (reference sequence). J gave up 6 bases and V 5 bases, and 12 bases lay outside the gene matches. This CDR3 has 14 amino acids.

A single count supports this clone. Different DNA sequences within this sample yield the same CDR3. The V gene is TRBV30, the J gene TRBJ1-5; weak D call: TRBD1 (6 bases). The CDR3 has 13 residues. Germline V lookup: CDR1 GTSNPN, CDR2 SVGIG (reference sequence). V lost 0 bases and J 4 bases, leaving 7 bases between the germline ends. The CDR3 spells CAWSVTGNQPQHF. The CDR3 DNA follows: TGTGCCTGGAGTGTTACAGGGAATCAGCCCCAGCATTTT.

In the case of this clone: The same CDR3 can be traced to other DNA sequences in this sample. The chain recombines TRBV15 with TRBJ2-7, with a possible D match to TRBD2 (6 bases). V was pared by 0 bases and J by 2 bases, with 8 bases between. CDR1 and CDR2 (germline): LNHNV, YYDKDF (reference sequence). CDR3 length: 14 amino acids. The CDR3 reads CATSRDRGTYEQYF. In nucleotides, the CDR3 is TGTGCCACCAGCAGAGACCGGGGGACCTACGAGCAGTACTTC.

This clone was seen a single time. V gene TRBV19 combines with J gene TRBJ2-6; D uncertain. The CDR3 is 14 amino acids. V was pared by 2 bases and J by 0 bases, with 2 bases between. The germline gives CDR1 LNHDA, CDR2 SQIVND (reference sequence). CDR3 coding DNA: TGTGCCAGTAGTATACGCTCTGGGGCCAACGTCCTGACTTTC. Its translation: CASSIRSGANVLTF.

This clone was detected once. The rearrangement uses TRBV5-6 and TRBJ2-5, with D unclear. The germline V and J ends were trimmed by 3 bases and 2 bases, with 5 bases remaining between them. CDR3 length: 12 amino acids. Germline CDR1 is SGHDT and CDR2 is YYEEEE. The CDR3 nucleotides read TGTGCCAGCAGCTCGTTTCAAGAGACCCAGTACTTC. Translation gives CASSSFQETQYF.